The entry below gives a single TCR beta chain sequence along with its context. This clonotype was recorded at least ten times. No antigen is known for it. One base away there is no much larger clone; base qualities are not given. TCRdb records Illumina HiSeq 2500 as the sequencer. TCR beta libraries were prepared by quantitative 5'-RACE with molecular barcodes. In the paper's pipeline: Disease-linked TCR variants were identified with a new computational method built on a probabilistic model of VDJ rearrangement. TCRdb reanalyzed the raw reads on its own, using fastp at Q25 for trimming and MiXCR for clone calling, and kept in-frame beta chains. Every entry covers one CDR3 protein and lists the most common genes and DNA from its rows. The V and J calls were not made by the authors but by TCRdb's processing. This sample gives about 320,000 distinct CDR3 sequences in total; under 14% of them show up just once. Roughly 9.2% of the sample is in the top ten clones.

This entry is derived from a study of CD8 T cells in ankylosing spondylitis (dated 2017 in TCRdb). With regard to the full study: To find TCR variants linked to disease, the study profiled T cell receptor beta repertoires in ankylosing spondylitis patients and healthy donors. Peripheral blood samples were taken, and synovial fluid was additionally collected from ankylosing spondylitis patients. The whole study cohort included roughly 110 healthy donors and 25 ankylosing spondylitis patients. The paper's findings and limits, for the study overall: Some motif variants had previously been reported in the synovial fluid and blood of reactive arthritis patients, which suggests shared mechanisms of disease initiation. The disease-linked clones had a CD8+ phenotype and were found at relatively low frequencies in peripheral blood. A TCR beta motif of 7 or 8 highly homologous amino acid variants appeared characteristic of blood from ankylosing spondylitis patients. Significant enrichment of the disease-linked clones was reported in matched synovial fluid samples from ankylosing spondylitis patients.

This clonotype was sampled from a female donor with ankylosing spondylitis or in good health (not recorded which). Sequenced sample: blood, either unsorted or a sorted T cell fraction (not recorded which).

In nucleotides, the sequence is TGCGCCAGCAGCTCCGGACAGGGCCCTGAAGCTTTCTTT. This gives the protein CASSSGQGPEAFF. The chain couples TRBV5-1 to TRBJ1-1, with 8 bases in between that match TRBD1. Trimming leaves V shorter by 3 bases and J shorter by 6 bases, with the junction holding 4 bases beyond the gene matches. Per the germline V gene, SGHRS is the CDR1 and YFSETQ is the CDR2. The CDR3 sequence holds 13 residues, the cysteine and phenylalanine included. The DNA shown is the 39-base CDR3, in frame from base 1. The reference TRBV5-1 and TRBJ1-1 proteins fill in what lies around the CDR3, so the full variable domain reads KAGVTQTPRYLIKTRGQQVTLSCSPISGHRSVSWYQQTPGQGLQFLFEYFSETQRNKGNFPGRFSGRQFSNSRSEMNVSTLELGDSALYLCASSSGQGPEAFFGQGTRLTVV.